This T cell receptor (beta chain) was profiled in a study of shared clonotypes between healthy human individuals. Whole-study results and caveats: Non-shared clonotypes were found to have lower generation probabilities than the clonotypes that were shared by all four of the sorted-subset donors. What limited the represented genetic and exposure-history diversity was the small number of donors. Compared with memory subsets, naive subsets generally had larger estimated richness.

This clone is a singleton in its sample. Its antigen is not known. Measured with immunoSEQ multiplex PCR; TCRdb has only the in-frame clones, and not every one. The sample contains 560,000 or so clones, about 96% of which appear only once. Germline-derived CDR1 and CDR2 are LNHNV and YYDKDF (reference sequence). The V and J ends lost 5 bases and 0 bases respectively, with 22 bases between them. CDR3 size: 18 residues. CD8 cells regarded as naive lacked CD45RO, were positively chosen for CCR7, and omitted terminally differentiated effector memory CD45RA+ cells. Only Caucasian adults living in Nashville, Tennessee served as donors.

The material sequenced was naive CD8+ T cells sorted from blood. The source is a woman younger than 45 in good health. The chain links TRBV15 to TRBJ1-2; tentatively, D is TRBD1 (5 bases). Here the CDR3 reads CATSRSPIREPSNYGYTF. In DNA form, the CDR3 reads TGTGCCACCAGCCGAAGCCCTATCAGGGAGCCCTCTAACTATGGCTACACCTTC.